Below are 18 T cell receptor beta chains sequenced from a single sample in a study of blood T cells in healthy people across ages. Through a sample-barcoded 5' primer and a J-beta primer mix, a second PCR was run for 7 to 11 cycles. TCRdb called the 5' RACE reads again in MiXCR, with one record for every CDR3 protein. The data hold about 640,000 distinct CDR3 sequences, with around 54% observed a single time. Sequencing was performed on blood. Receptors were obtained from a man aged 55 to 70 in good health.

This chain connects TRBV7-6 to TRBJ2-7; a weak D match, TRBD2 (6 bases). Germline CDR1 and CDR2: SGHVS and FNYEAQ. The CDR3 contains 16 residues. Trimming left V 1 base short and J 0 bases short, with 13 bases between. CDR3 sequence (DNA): TGTGCCAGCAGCTTAGGTTCCCCGACTAGCTCCTACGAGCAGTACTTC. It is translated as CASSLGSPTSSYEQYF.

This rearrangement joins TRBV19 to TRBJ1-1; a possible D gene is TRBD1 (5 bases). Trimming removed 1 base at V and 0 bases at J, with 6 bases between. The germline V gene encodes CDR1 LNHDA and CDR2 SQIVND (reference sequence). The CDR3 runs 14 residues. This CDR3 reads CASSIGTLNTEAFF. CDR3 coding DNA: TGTGCCAGTAGTATAGGGACACTGAACACTGAAGCTTTCTTT.

The CDR3 region has the DNA TGTGCCAGCTCACCAGCGAGGACCTTCCAAGAGACCCAGTACTTC. This sequence encodes CASSPARTFQETQYF. The gene calls are TRBV18 and TRBJ2-5; unclear D gene. The ends were cut back, 2 bases at V and 1 base at J, with 11 bases in the middle. The CDR3 covers 15 residues. Germline CDR1 reads KGHSH; CDR2 reads LQKENI. Filled out from reference TRBV18 and TRBJ2-5, the complete variable domain reads NAGVMQNPRHLVRRRGQEARLRCSPMKGHSHVYWYRQLPEEGLKFMVYLQKENIIDESGMPKERFSAEFPKEGPSILRIQQVVRGDSAAYFCASSPARTFQETQYFGPGTRLLVL.

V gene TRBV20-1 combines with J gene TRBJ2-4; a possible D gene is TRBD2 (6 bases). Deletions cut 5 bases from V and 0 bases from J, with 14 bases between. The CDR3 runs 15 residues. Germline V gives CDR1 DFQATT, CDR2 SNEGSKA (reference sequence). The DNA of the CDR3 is TGCAGTGCTGGGCGGGGTGTCCTAGCCAAAAACATTCAGTACTTC. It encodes CSAGRGVLAKNIQYF.

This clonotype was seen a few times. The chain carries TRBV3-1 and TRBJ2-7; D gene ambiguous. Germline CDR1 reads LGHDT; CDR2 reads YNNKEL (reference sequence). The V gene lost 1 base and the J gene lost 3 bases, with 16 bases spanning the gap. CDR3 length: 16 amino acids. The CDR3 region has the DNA TGTGCCAGCAGCCAAGCCCCACCAGGACCGAACTACGAGCAGTACTTC. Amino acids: CASSQAPPGPNYEQYF.

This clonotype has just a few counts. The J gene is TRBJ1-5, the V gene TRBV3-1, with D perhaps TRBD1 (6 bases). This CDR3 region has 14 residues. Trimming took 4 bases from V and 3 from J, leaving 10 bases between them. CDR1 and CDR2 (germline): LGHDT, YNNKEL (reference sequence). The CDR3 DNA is TGTGCCAGCAGCCTCGGGGGCGTCAATCAGCCCCAGCATTTT. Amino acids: CASSLGGVNQPQHF.

Here the CDR3 DNA reads TGTGCCAGCAGGGTCGTCGGACTTGCCGGAATGAACACTGAAGCTTTCTTT. Translated: CASRVVGLAGMNTEAFF. The J gene is TRBJ1-1, the V gene TRBV28; the D is unclear. CDR1 is MDHEN, CDR2 SYDVKM, per germline. There are 17 residues in the CDR3. V shed 6 bases and J shed 0 bases, with 20 bases lying between them.

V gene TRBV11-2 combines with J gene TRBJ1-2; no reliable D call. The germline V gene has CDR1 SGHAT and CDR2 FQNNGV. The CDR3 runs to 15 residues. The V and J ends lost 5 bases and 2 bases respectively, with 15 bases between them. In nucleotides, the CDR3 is TGTGCCAGCAGCCGACTGGAGGGTTGGAACTATGGCTACACCTTC. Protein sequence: CASSRLEGWNYGYTF.

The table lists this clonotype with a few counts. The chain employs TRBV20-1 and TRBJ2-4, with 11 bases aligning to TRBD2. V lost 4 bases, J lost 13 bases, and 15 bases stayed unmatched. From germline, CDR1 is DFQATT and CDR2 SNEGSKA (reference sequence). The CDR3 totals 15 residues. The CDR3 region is CSAKPGLAVDNEQYF. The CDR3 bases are TGCAGTGCTAAACCGGGACTAGCGGTCGACAATGAGCAGTACTTC.

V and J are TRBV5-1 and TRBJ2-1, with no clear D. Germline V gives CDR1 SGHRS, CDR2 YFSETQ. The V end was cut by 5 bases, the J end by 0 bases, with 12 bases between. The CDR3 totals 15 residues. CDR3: CASRRTLSSYNEQFF. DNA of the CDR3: TGCGCCAGCAGACGGACCTTGAGCTCCTACAATGAGCAGTTCTTC.

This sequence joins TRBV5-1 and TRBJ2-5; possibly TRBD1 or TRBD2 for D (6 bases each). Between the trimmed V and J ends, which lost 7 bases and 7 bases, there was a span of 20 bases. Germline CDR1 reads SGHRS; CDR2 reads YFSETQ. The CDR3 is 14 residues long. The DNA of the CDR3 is TGCGCCAGCTCGGGGGCGTCGAGGATTCGGACCCAGTACTTC. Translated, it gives CASSGASRIRTQYF.

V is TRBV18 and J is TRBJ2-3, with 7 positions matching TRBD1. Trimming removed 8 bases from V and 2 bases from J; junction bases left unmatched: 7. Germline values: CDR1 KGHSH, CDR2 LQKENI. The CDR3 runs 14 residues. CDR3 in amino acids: CASTGQVFTDTQYF. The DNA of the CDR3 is TGTGCCAGCACAGGACAGGTCTTCACAGATACGCAGTATTTT.

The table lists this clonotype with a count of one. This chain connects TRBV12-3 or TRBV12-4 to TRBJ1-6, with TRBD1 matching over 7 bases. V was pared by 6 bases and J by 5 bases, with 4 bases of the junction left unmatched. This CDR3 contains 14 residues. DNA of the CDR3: TGTGCCAGCAGGTTCGGGACAGATAATTCACCCCTCCACTTT. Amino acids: CASRFGTDNSPLHF.

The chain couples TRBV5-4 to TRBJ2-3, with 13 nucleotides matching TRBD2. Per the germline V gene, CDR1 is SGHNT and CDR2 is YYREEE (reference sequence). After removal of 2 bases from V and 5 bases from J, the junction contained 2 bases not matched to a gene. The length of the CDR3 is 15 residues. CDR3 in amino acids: CASSFRTSGGDTQYF. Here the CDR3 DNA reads TGTGCCAGCAGCTTCCGGACTAGCGGGGGAGATACGCAGTATTTT.

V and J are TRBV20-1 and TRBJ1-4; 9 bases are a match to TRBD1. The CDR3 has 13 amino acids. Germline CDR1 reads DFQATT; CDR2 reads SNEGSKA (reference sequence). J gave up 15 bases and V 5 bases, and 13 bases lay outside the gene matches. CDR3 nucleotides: TGCAGTGCTCCACCAAGAGGACAGGGGTTAATGTTTTTT. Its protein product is CSAPPRGQGLMFF.

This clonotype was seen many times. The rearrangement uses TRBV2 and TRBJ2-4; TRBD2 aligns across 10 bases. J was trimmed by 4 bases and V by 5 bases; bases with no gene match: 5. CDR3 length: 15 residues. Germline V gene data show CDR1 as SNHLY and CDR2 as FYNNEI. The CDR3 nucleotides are TGTGCCAGCAGTCAAGGGACTAGCGCAAAAAACATTCAGTACTTC. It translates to CASSQGTSAKNIQYF.

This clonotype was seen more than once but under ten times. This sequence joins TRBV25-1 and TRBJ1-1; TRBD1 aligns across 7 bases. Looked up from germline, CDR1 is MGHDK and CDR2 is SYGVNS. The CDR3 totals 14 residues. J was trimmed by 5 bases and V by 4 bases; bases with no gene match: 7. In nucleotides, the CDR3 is TGTGCCAGCAGTGCCCGACAGGGAACGACTGAAGCTTTCTTT. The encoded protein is CASSARQGTTEAFF. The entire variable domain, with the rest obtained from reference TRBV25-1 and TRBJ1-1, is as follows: EADIYQTPRYLVIGTGKKITLECSQTMGHDKMYWYQQDPGMELHLIHYSYGVNSTEKGDLSSESTVSRIRTEHFPLTLESARPSHTSQYLCASSARQGTTEAFFGQGTRLTVV.

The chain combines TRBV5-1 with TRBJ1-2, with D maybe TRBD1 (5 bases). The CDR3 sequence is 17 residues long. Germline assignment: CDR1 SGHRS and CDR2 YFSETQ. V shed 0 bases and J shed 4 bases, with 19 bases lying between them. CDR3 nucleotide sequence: TGCGCCAGCAGCTTGGACGGACGGGGGACTTCGGTCTATGGCTACACCTTC. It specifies CASSLDGRGTSVYGYTF.